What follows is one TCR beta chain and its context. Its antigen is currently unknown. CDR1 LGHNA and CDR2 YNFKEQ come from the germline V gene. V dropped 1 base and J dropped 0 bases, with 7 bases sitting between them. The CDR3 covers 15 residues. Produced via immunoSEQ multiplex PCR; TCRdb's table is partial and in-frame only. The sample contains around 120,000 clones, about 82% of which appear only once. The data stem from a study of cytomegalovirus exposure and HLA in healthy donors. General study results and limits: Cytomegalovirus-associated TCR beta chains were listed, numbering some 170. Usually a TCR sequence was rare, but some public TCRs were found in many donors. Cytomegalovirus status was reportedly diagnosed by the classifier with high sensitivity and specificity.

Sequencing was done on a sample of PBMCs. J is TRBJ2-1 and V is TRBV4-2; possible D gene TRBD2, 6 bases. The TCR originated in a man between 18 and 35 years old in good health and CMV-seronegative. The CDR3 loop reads CASSQAGSSYNEQFF. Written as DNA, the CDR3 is TGTGCCAGCAGCCAAGCCGGGAGCTCCTACAATGAGCAGTTCTTC.